This T cell receptor beta chain was captured in a study of cytotoxic CD8 clonotypes in ibrutinib-treated CLL. Study at large: Response specimens were obtained following a median treatment duration of approximately 12 months, with a range of 6 to 36. Study-wide results and limits: Researchers report that baseline clonality outpaced age-matched healthy donors and tracked circulating CD8+ T-cell counts. At ibrutinib response, clonality increased, and at progression it declined back toward baseline.

Target depth was 1 in 200,000 to 1 in 1 million T cells, about 10x per clonotype. Some clones are missing from TCRdb's copy, which holds only in-frame ones; the method was immunoSEQ multiplex PCR. The table records about 140,000 clones, roughly 77% of them present only once. The CDR3 runs to 13 residues. V was trimmed by 6 bases and J by 8 bases, leaving 16 bases between them. Germline V gene lookup returns CDR1 MDHEN and CDR2 SYDVKM. This clone came up many times. Its antigen is not identified. The chain carries TRBV28 and TRBJ1-2; weak D call: TRBD1 (5 bases). This TCR came from a human donor with chronic lymphocytic leukemia. The sample in question was PBMCs, obtained after 12 months of ibrutinib treatment. The CDR3 DNA reads as TGTGCCAGCAGCCCACAAGGGGCGGTGGGCTACACCTTC. This codes for CASSPQGAVGYTF.